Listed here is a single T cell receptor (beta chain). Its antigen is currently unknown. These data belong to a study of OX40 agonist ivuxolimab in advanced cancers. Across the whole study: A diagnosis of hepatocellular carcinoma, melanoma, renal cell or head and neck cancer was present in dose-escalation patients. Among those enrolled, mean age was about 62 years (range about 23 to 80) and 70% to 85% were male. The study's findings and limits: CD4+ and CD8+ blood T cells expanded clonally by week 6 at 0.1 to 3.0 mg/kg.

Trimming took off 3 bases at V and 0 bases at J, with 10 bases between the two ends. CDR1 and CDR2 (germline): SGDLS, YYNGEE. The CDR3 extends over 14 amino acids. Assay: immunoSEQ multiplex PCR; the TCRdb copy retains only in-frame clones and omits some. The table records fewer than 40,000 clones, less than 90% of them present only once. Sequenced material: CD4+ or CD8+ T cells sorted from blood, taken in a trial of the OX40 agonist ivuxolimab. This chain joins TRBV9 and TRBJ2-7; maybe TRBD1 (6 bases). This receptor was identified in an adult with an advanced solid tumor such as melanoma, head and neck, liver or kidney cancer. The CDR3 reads CASSEGTSSYEQYF. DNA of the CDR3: TGTGCCAGCAGCGAGGGGACAAGCTCCTACGAGCAGTACTTC.